Listed here are 8 T cell receptor beta chains from one sample, sequenced in a study of early T cells in non-severe SARS-CoV-2 infection. TCRdb reanalysed the 5' RACE reads using MiXCR and keeps one entry per CDR3 protein. The sample has under 20,000 distinct CDR3 sequences, about 5% seen once. The sequenced sample consisted of whole blood. These receptors were taken from an adult who was a healthcare worker with PCR-confirmed SARS-CoV-2 infection or an uninfected control (not recorded which).

This clonotype was observed many times. The rearrangement uses TRBV7-2 and TRBJ2-5; tentatively, D is TRBD1 (6 bases). Germline CDR1 reads SGHTA; CDR2 reads FQGNSA. This CDR3 comprises 16 residues. V was pared by 2 bases and J by 3 bases, with 16 bases between. The CDR3 nucleotides read TGTGCCAGCAGCTTATCGTTGGGTTCAGGGGAAGAGACCCAGTACTTC. Its translation: CASSLSLGSGEETQYF.

This clonotype was seen at least ten times. This sequence joins TRBV20-1 and TRBJ2-3; the D is unclear. From germline, CDR1 is DFQATT and CDR2 SNEGSKA (reference sequence). This CDR3 contains 11 residues. V was cut by 6 bases and J by 10 bases, with 14 bases left in between. The CDR3 here is CSAALEVSQYF. The CDR3 nucleotides read TGCAGTGCGGCTTTAGAGGTGTCGCAGTATTTT.

This clonotype is medium-sized by share. The chain combines TRBV11-2 with TRBJ2-1; 7 bases match TRBD1. The CDR3 has 16 amino acids. After removal of 4 bases from V and 3 bases from J, the junction contained 9 bases not matched to a gene. Germline V gives CDR1 SGHAT, CDR2 FQNNGV. CDR3 in amino acids: CASSSTGTEFYNEQFF. The DNA of the CDR3 is TGTGCCAGCAGCTCAACCGGGACAGAGTTCTACAATGAGCAGTTCTTC.

This clonotype was seen repeatedly, ten times or more. The rearrangement uses TRBV11-2 and TRBJ2-7; 8 bases fit TRBD1. The CDR3 sequence is 15 residues long. Per germline, CDR1 SGHAT and CDR2 FQNNGV. V gave up 6 bases and J gave up 6 bases; unmatched junction bases: 13. The CDR3 is CASREQGDSLSEQYF. DNA of the CDR3: TGTGCCAGCAGGGAACAGGGGGATTCGTTATCCGAGCAGTACTTC.

This clonotype showed up many times. The chain employs TRBV19 and TRBJ1-6, with D hard to call. Germline assignment: CDR1 LNHDA and CDR2 SQIVND (reference sequence). This CDR3 has 14 residues. V shed 5 bases and J shed 3 bases, with 8 bases lying between them. The CDR3 sequence is CASSASDYNSPLHF. The CDR3 DNA follows: TGTGCCAGTAGTGCGTCAGACTATAATTCACCCCTCCACTTT.

The rearrangement links TRBV20-1 to TRBJ1-1; D might be TRBD1 (6 bases). The CDR3 has 12 amino acids. V lost 2 bases to trimming and J lost 7 bases, with 11 bases between them. Germline CDR1 reads DFQATT; CDR2 reads SNEGSKA (reference sequence). CDR3 in amino acids: CSARRNRDEAFF. Written as DNA, the CDR3 is TGCAGTGCTAGAAGGAACAGGGATGAAGCTTTCTTT.

Ten or more counts support this clonotype. V is TRBV7-6 and J is TRBJ2-1; weak D call: TRBD1 (5 bases). From germline, CDR1 is SGHVS and CDR2 FNYEAQ. There are 12 residues in the CDR3. Trimming removed 3 bases at V and 8 bases at J, with 8 bases between. This CDR3 reads CASSLGRDEQFF. The CDR3 DNA sequence: TGTGCCAGCAGCTTGGGGCGCGATGAGCAGTTCTTC.

Many counts were recorded for this clonotype. The rearrangement links TRBV29-1 to TRBJ2-5; a possible D gene is TRBD1 (5 bases). Trimming cost V 4 bases and J 5 bases, with 11 bases left between them. The germline V gene encodes CDR1 SQVTM and CDR2 ANQGSEA. The length of the CDR3 is 12 residues. The CDR3 reads CSVAKGRETQYF. For the CDR3, the DNA is TGCAGCGTTGCTAAGGGGCGGGAGACCCAGTACTTC.